Included here is one T cell receptor beta chain sequence, with context. Primers used in a second PCR of about 6 to 11 cycles were a sample-barcoded 5' primer and a J-beta primer mix. MiXCR was run by TCRdb on the 5' RACE reads, yielding one entry per CDR3 protein. In the table there are more than 650,000 distinct CDR3 sequences, approximately 21% of which are singletons. This CDR3 comprises 12 residues. V lost 7 bases and J 0 bases, leaving 6 bases between the germline ends. Germline assignment: CDR1 MNHNS and CDR2 SASEGT. This sample is part of a study of blood T cells in healthy people across ages. Overall study: Template-switching capture recovered about one barcoded beta molecule per two T cells.

The receptor comes from a man aged 70 or older in good health. The source material was blood. The chain employs TRBV6-1 and TRBJ1-1; unclear D gene. The CDR3 protein is CASKDVNTEAFF. The CDR3 bases are TGTGCCAGCAAGGACGTGAACACTGAAGCTTTCTTT.